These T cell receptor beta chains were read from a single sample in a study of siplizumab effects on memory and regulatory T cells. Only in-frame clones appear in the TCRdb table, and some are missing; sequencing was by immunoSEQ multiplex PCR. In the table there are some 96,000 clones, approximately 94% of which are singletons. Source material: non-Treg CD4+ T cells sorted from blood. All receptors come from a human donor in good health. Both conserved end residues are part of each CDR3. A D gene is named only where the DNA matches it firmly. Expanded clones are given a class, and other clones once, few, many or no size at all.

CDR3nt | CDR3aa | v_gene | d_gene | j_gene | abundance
TGTGCCAGCAGCGTACTTGGGAATGCGAACACTGAAGCTTTCTTT | CASSVLGNANTEAFF | TRBV9 | - | TRBJ1-1 | -
TGTGCCAGCAGTATCTCTGTAGGGGTGCATCCAGGTGAAGCTTTCTTT | CASSISVGVHPGEAFF | TRBV27 | - | TRBJ1-1 | -
TGTGCCACAGGGGAGGGTTATGCTGAAGCTTTCTTT | CATGEGYAEAFF | TRBV10-3 | - | TRBJ1-1 | -
TGTGCCAGCAGAAAGGACACGCAAGGCTATGGCTACACCTTC | CASRKDTQGYGYTF | TRBV25-1 | - | TRBJ1-2 | -
TGCGCCAGCAGCTTGGTGGCGGCCCAAGGAAACACCATATATTTT | CASSLVAAQGNTIYF | TRBV5-1 | - | TRBJ1-3 | -
TGTGCCAGAAGCTCTCCGTGGGCTTTGTATGGCTACACCTTC | CARSSPWALYGYTF | TRBV5-3 | - | TRBJ1-2 | few
TGCGCCAGCAGCGCGGGAGGGCAAACCGGGGAGCTGTTTTTT | CASSAGGQTGELFF | TRBV5-1 | TRBD2 | TRBJ2-2 | once
TGTGCCAGCAGCGGAACTAGCAGGAACACCGGGGAGCTGTTTTTT | CASSGTSRNTGELFF | TRBV7-6 | - | TRBJ2-2 | -
TGTGCCAGCACCTCCCACGTCGGGTCCTACCCTTCGGGCTCCTACGAGCAGTACTTC | CASTSHVGSYPSGSYEQYF | TRBV2 | - | TRBJ2-7 | -
TGTGCCAGCACCCTAAGACAGGGAGGGTTCAACGAGCAGTACTTC | CASTLRQGGFNEQYF | TRBV2 | - | TRBJ2-7 | once
TGTGCCAGCGAAGACTACGAGCAGTACTTC | CASEDYEQYF | TRBV21-1 | - | TRBJ2-7 | -
TGTGCCAGCAGCACTTACTACTATGGCTACACCTTC | CASSTYYYGYTF | TRBV7-9 | - | TRBJ1-2 | once
TGCGCCAGCAGCCAAGACCCCAGGGCCCCGGAGGAGCTGTTTTTT | CASSQDPRAPEELFF | TRBV4-1 | - | TRBJ2-2 | -
TGTGCCAGCAGCCGTAATAGCAATCAGCCCCAGCATTTT | CASSRNSNQPQHF | TRBV6-5 | - | TRBJ1-5 | -
TGTGCCAGCAGCCGAGGGGCAGGGAAAGGCGAGCAGTACTTC | CASSRGAGKGEQYF | TRBV7-9 | - | TRBJ2-7 | -
TGCGCCAGCAGCTTGGAAGCAGCCCGTGTTTTGACCCCCGAAACGAACACTGAAGCTTTCTTT | CASSLEAARVLTPETNTEAFF | TRBV5-1 | - | TRBJ1-1 | -
TGTGCCAGTAGTGGGGGGACAGTAGATACGCAGTATTTT | CASSGGTVDTQYF | TRBV19 | - | TRBJ2-3 | -
TGCGCCAGCAGAAAAGACAGTCCAACTAATGAAAAACTGTTTTTT | CASRKDSPTNEKLFF | TRBV5-1 | - | TRBJ1-4 | -
TGCGCCAGCAGCTTACCCGGGACAGGGGGCGGAGGTAATGAAAAACTGTTTTTT | CASSLPGTGGGGNEKLFF | TRBV5-1 | TRBD1 | TRBJ1-4 | -
TGTGCCAGCAGCCTTAGCGGGAGGTACAATGAGCAGTTCTTC | CASSLSGRYNEQFF | TRBV6-5 | TRBD2 | TRBJ2-1 | -
TGCAGTGCTCAGGCGGGGGCTACGCAGTATTTT | CSAQAGATQYF | TRBV20-1 | - | TRBJ2-3 | -
TGCGCCACCAACGATAACATCCAAGAGACCCAGTACTTC | CATNDNIQETQYF | TRBV5-1 | - | TRBJ2-5 | -
TGTGCCAGCAGCCCGAGGGACACCGGGGAGCTGTTTTTT | CASSPRDTGELFF | TRBV7-9 | - | TRBJ2-2 | -
TGCGCCAGCAGCGTCACAGGGGGCAAGCAGTACTTC | CASSVTGGKQYF | TRBV5-1 | TRBD1 | TRBJ2-7 | -
TGTGCCAGCAGTACCCGCCGTGGGGTCGAGCAGTACTTC | CASSTRRGVEQYF | TRBV6-1 | - | TRBJ2-7 | once
TGTGCCAGCTCCCCCGGGGCTCCGACCCCTTATGGCTACACCTTC | CASSPGAPTPYGYTF | TRBV18 | - | TRBJ1-2 | -
TGTGCCAGCTCATCGAGAGGACCCCTGGGACCCTACGAGCAGTACTTC | CASSSRGPLGPYEQYF | TRBV18 | - | TRBJ2-7 | -
TGCGCCAGCAGCCTACAGGGTAATTCTGACTATGGCTACACCTTC | CASSLQGNSDYGYTF | TRBV5-1 | - | TRBJ1-2 | -
TGTGCCAGCAGCTTAGCTTACGGAGGGACAGGGATTTCAGATACGCAGTATTTT | CASSLAYGGTGISDTQYF | TRBV11-3 | TRBD1 | TRBJ2-3 | -
TGTGCCAGCAGCGTAGAAACTTCCTACAATGAGCAGTTCTTC | CASSVETSYNEQFF | TRBV9 | - | TRBJ2-1 | few
TGCGCCAGCACGTCCGTGGGGGCAGGGGGCACTGAAGCTTTCTTT | CASTSVGAGGTEAFF | TRBV5-1 | TRBD1 | TRBJ1-1 | once
TGTGCCAGCAGCCCTGGGACTAGCGATTACAATGAGCAGTTCTTC | CASSPGTSDYNEQFF | TRBV11-3 | TRBD2 | TRBJ2-1 | -
TGTGCCAGCAGCTTGGCCTATGGGGGAATGGTCTACGAGCAGTACTTC | CASSLAYGGMVYEQYF | TRBV5-4 | - | TRBJ2-7 | -
TGTGCCAGCAGAGTAGCGGGAGGGCTTTCTGAGCAGTTCTTC | CASRVAGGLSEQFF | TRBV5-4 | TRBD2 | TRBJ2-1 | -
TGTGCCAGCGGGGTGAGGCAGCTCTACGAGCAGTACTTC | CASGVRQLYEQYF | TRBV6-1 | - | TRBJ2-7 | -
TGTGCCAGTAGTATCCAGCCTACAGATACGCAGTATTTT | CASSIQPTDTQYF | TRBV19 | - | TRBJ2-3 | -
TGTGCCAGCAGTGAATGGGTCCGGAACACTGAAGCTTTCTTT | CASSEWVRNTEAFF | TRBV25-1 | - | TRBJ1-1 | -
TGTGCCACCAGCAGAGATAAGGGGTACAGGGATACGCAGTATTTT | CATSRDKGYRDTQYF | TRBV15 | - | TRBJ2-3 | -
TGTGCCAGCTCAGTCGGACAGGGGGCGTCCATCGGGGAGCTGTTTTTT | CASSVGQGASIGELFF | TRBV18 | TRBD1 | TRBJ2-2 | -
TGTGCCAGTAGTCTGGCTAGGACACGGGATGGCTACACCTTC | CASSLARTRDGYTF | TRBV19 | - | TRBJ1-2 | few
TGTGCCAGCAGTCCTAGGACTAGCGGGAGAATTGCCGGGGAGCTGTTTTTT | CASSPRTSGRIAGELFF | TRBV7-2 | TRBD2 | TRBJ2-2 | -
TGTGCCGGAGGGGATTCACCCCTCCACTTT | CAGGDSPLHF | TRBV30 | - | TRBJ1-6 | once
TGTGCCAGCGGCAGCGGTTCGCCAACAGATACGCAGTATTTT | CASGSGSPTDTQYF | TRBV5-8 | - | TRBJ2-3 | -
TGTGCCAGCAGCACGGGACCTGGCTATGGCTACACCTTC | CASSTGPGYGYTF | TRBV6-6 | - | TRBJ1-2 | -
TGCGCCAGCAGGGGACTAGCGGGAGCTAGCGGGGAGCTGTTTTTT | CASRGLAGASGELFF | TRBV5-1 | TRBD2 | TRBJ2-2 | -
TGTGCCAGCAGGGGGACAGGGGTTTACGAGCAGTACTTC | CASRGTGVYEQYF | TRBV27 | TRBD1 | TRBJ2-7 | -
TGTGCCAGCAGTGCATCGGGACAGGGTGATAGCTACACCTTC | CASSASGQGDSYTF | TRBV27 | TRBD1 | TRBJ1-2 | -
TGCGCCAGCAGCACCAGGACTAGCGGGAGAACAGATACGCAGTATTTT | CASSTRTSGRTDTQYF | TRBV5-1 | TRBD2 | TRBJ2-3 | -
TGCGCCAGCAGCCAGAATCAGTTACTAGCGGGAGGTCAGGCAGATACGCAGTATTTT | CASSQNQLLAGGQADTQYF | TRBV4-1 | TRBD2 | TRBJ2-3 | -
TGCGCCAGCAGCCAAAGGGGATGGTACCAAGAGGGGAACACTGAAGCTTTCTTT | CASSQRGWYQEGNTEAFF | TRBV4-1 | - | TRBJ1-1 | -
TGTGCCAGCAGGGAGATCCCGGGACAGGGGGACCCCTACGAGCAGTACTTC | CASREIPGQGDPYEQYF | TRBV6-4 | TRBD1 | TRBJ2-7 | -
TGCAGTGCTAGGGTTACTGAAGCTTTCTTT | CSARVTEAFF | TRBV20-1 | - | TRBJ1-1 | -
TGTGCCTGGTCTCCCTCCGATTCGGCGAGGCATCAGTTCTTC | CAWSPSDSARHQFF | TRBV30 | - | TRBJ2-1 | -